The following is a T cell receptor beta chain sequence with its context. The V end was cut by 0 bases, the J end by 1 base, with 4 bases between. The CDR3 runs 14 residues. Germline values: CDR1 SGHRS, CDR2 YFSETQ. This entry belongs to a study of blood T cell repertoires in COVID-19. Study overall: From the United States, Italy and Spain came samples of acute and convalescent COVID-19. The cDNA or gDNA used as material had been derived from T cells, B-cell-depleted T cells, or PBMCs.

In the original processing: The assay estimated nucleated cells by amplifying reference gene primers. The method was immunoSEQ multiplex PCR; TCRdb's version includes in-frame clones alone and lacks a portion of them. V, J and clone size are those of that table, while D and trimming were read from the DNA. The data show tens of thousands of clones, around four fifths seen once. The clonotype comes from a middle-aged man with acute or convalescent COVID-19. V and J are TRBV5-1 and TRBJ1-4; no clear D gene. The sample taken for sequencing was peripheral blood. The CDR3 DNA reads TGCGCCAGCAGCTTGGACGGAACTAATGAAAAACTGTTTTTT. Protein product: CASSLDGTNEKLFF.